Following are 3 T cell receptor beta chains from one sample sequenced in a study of CD8+CD57+ T cells in acquired aplastic anemia. Patients who underwent sequencing had shown CD8+CD57+ cell expansion by flow cytometry. Investigators profiled TCR beta VDJ and CDR3 from genomic DNA template. MiXCR, run by TCRdb on the reads, gives a single entry per CDR3 protein. The sample lists 150,000 to 200,000 distinct CDR3 sequences, 48% seen once, with about 1.7% in the top ten. Sequenced sample: sorted CD4+, CD8+, or CD8+CD57+ T cells (not recorded which) from PBMCs. The receptors shown here come from a human donor with aplastic anemia.

This clonotype was counted at least ten times. The chain uses TRBV6-5 and TRBJ1-1, with D possibly matching TRBD1 (5 bases). V shed 5 bases and J shed 7 bases, with 20 bases lying between them. Germline assignment: CDR1 MNHEY and CDR2 SVGAGI. CDR3 length equals 15 residues. CDR3 bases: TGTGCCAGCAGTCCCCCGGGGCCCGGAACGCATGAAGCTTTCTTT. This codes for CASSPPGPGTHEAFF.

V and J are TRBV7-9 and TRBJ1-1, with 11 nucleotides matching TRBD1. The CDR3 loop spans 15 amino acids. V dropped 4 bases and J dropped 4; count of bases not matched to a gene: 5. From germline, CDR1 is SEHNR and CDR2 FQNEAQ (reference sequence). For the CDR3, the DNA is TGTGCCAGCAGCTGGACAGGGGGCGCGGGCACTGAAGCTTTCTTT. Translation gives CASSWTGGAGTEAFF. The full variable domain, completed using reference TRBV7-9 and TRBJ1-1, is DTGVSQNPRHKITKRGQNVTFRCDPISEHNRLYWYRQTLGQGPEFLTYFQNEAQLEKSRLLSDRFSAERPKGSFSTLEIQRTEQGDSAMYLCASSWTGGAGTEAFFGQGTRLTVV.

This clonotype was seen repeatedly, ten times or more. The V call is TRBV29-1, the J call TRBJ1-3; D gene ambiguous. V lost 6 bases to trimming and J lost 2 bases, with 5 bases between them. The V gene's germline CDR1 is SQVTM and CDR2 ANQGSEA. The CDR3 has 11 residues. The DNA for the CDR3 is TGCAGCGTCGCCCCTGGAAACACCATATATTTT. It encodes CSVAPGNTIYF.